These 2 T cell receptor beta chains came from one sample sequenced in a study of OX40 agonist ivuxolimab in advanced cancers. The repertoire was sequenced with immunoSEQ multiplex PCR; TCRdb's copy has only in-frame clones and lacks some. The sample lists approximately 100,000 clones, less than 95% occurring once. This sample comprised CD4+ or CD8+ T cells sorted from blood, obtained in a trial of the OX40 agonist ivuxolimab. These receptors all come from an adult with an advanced solid tumor such as melanoma, head and neck, liver or kidney cancer.

The gene calls are TRBV28 and TRBJ2-5; tentative D call: TRBD2 (5 bases). CDR3 size: 15 residues. Germline V gene data show CDR1 as MDHEN and CDR2 as SYDVKM. V lost 6 bases and J 4 bases, leaving 18 bases between the germline ends. Here the CDR3 reads CASRSDSPARETQYF. The CDR3 bases are TGTGCCAGCAGGTCGGACTCGCCAGCTAGAGAGACCCAGTACTTC.

The chain joins TRBV6-4 to TRBJ2-2; 8 bases agree with TRBD1. CDR3 length: 13 amino acids. From germline, CDR1 is MRHNA and CDR2 SNTAGT. Trimming cost V 6 bases and J 4 bases; bases outside gene matches: 1. CDR3 amino acids: CASRDRVTGELFF. CDR3 DNA sequence: TGTGCCAGCAGGGACAGGGTCACCGGGGAGCTGTTTTTT.